This T cell receptor (beta chain) was captured by sequencing in a study of CD8+ T cells in alopecia areata listed by TCRdb under 2018. About the study as a whole: The treated patients took part in an open-label pilot trial in which moderate-to-severe alopecia areata was treated with oral tofacitinib at 5 to 10 mg twice daily. Biopsies were taken from tofacitinib-treated patients at baseline and at 4 and 24 weeks of treatment, and a later scalp biopsy was taken in several of the tofacitinib-treated patients. Scalp tissue and sorted CD4+ and CD8+ peripheral blood T cells from patchy and totalis/universalis alopecia areata patients and from healthy controls were covered by human TCRbeta sequencing. Patients stayed on tofacitinib for 6 to 18 months and then had 6 months of follow-up off drug so that delayed response and recurrence could be assessed. For the treated patients, the SALT score, which quantifies what percentage of scalp surface area is affected, served as the measure of disease severity. TCRbeta CDR3 regions were amplified by immunoSEQ multiplex PCR with 35 Vbeta forward and 13 Jbeta reverse primers. Clonality in the scalp was compared among normal scalp (n=4), patchy alopecia areata scalp (n=8), and alopecia totalis/universalis scalp (n=8). The RNA source kit depended on sample type: the PAXgene miRNA kit for fixed scalp, the miRNeasy kit for PBMCs, and the RNeasy kit for mouse skin. High-throughput TCRbeta sequencing was used to examine T cell clonal expansion in alopecia areata in both the C3H/HeJ mouse model and human patients.

General study outcomes and caveats: Shared TCR sequences between patients were less evident than in mice, which may be partly attributable to HLA diversity in the patient population. Tofacitinib significantly decreased scalp clonality and the number of expanded CD8+ clones among the top 100 scalp clones. Compared with normal scalp, lesional scalp, particularly in alopecia totalis/universalis, had higher clonality and more expanded CD8+ clones, which suggests antigenic drive. Many expanded lesional clones persisted in scalp and blood during tofacitinib treatment, which may partly explain relapse after stopping treatment. Because the treated cohort was small and had just a single nonresponder, larger studies are needed to establish links between baseline CD8+ expansion and response. Unlike mouse skin, where gammadelta T cells dominate, normal human skin contains resident alphabeta T cells that get sequenced too, which complicates analysis of the scalp TCR repertoire.

The sample's time point label, decoded: around 28 days on oral tofacitinib. Reading the label with the study, this specimen's treatment or condition is: oral pan-JAK inhibitor, 5-10 mg twice daily. From alopecia areata patients, peripheral blood was collected along with lesional scalp punch biopsies. PBMCs were separated by density centrifugation and stained for CD3, CD4 and CD8, after which CD4+ and CD8+ T cells were sorted on a FACSAria. Details on this clone: This clone's antigen is unknown. Qualities for individual bases were not recorded, and no much larger clone is one base off.

Library preparation used the immunoSEQ multiplex PCR assay. To provide template for TCR sequencing, every sample had RNA extracted and reverse transcribed into cDNA. SuperScript III was used to make first-strand cDNA, primed with a 2:1 mix of oligo-dT and random hexamers. A synthetic immune receptor repertoire was used to gauge amplification bias, and whatever bias remained was removed computationally. Regarding the original processing steps: Raw reads were preprocessed to remove errors, and CDR3 was defined by IMGT conventions from the conserved cysteine to phenylalanine. Clonality was computed as 1 minus the Shannon entropy, with the entropy normalized by log2 of the number of productive unique TCRs. Scalp TCRbeta sequences were cross-referenced with sorted blood CD4 and CD8 repertoires so that the CD4 or CD8 identity of scalp clones could be inferred. Sourced from immuneACCESS, this table was stored by TCRdb with only in-frame sequences that have V and J called. A share of the clones is absent; for the studies checked, an unresolved V gene accounts for under half, and the remainder has no known explanation. V and J calls and clone size come straight from that table; D and trimming were deduced from the DNA. For this sample there are about 200,000 clones; 60% to 70% appear just once. Together, the top ten hold 3% to 4% of the sample.

The germline V gene (reference sequence) sets CDR1 to LNHNV and CDR2 to YYDKDF. The CDR3 has 13 amino acids, counting the end cysteine and phenylalanine. The read is trimmed to its CDR3 DNA, 39 bases read in frame from base 1. V drops 3 bases and J drops 5 bases, leaving 10 bases in between. The specimen was CD4+ T cells sorted from blood, collected at week 4, from a patient treated with tofacitinib. The rearrangement combines TRBV15 with TRBJ2-5; too little of a D gene remains to name it. The source is a human donor with alopecia areata. The DNA is TGTGCCACCAGCAGGGCCCTCGTTGAGACCCAGTACTTC. This gives the protein CATSRALVETQYF. The full variable domain, with segments outside the CDR3 supplied by the reference TRBV15 and TRBJ2-5 proteins, appears as DAMVIQNPRYQVTQFGKPVTLSCSQTLNHNVMYWYQQKSSQAPKLLFHYYDKDFNNEADTPDNFQSRRPNTSFCFLDIRSPGLGDTAMYLCATSRALVETQYFGPGTRLLVL.